This T cell receptor beta chain was captured by sequencing in a study of CD8+CD57+ T cells in acquired aplastic anemia. Study-level background: Researchers reported that healthy donors averaged approximately 9.8 million reads for CD4+ cells.

This clonotype was counted at least ten times. Researchers used genomic DNA as the template to profile TCR beta VDJ and CDR3. TCRdb reprocessed the reads with MiXCR, giving one entry per CDR3 protein. The table includes roughly 81,000 distinct CDR3 sequences, about 45% detected once. The germline gives CDR1 SEHNR, CDR2 FQNEAQ (reference sequence). V lost 0 bases and J lost 3, with 4 bases in between. The CDR3 covers 13 residues. This sequence originates from a human donor in good health, serving as a control. The chain combines TRBV7-9 with TRBJ2-3; D gene ambiguous. Sample: sorted CD4+, CD8+, or CD8+CD57+ T cells (not recorded which) from PBMCs. CDR3 sequence (DNA): TGTGCCAGCAGCTTAGCCCCAACAGATACGCAGTATTTT. Amino acid sequence: CASSLAPTDTQYF.